The text below deals with one T cell receptor beta chain. Profiling relied on immunoSEQ multiplex PCR, and the TCRdb table lists in-frame clones only, not all of them. This table has 200,000 or so clones, roughly 80% appearing once. This specimen comes from a study of blood T cell repertoires in COVID-19. Study as a whole: Some COVID-19 samples were acute and others convalescent; all came from the United States, Italy and Spain.

The CDR3 is made up of 17 amino acids. The ends lost 1 base at V and 2 bases at J; junction bases unmatched: 10. Germline-derived CDR1 and CDR2 are SGHRS and YFSETQ. The sequenced sample consisted of peripheral blood. The V and J genes are TRBV5-1 and TRBJ2-3, with TRBD1 identical over 7 bases. The receptor comes from a man aged 60 to 69 with COVID-19, enrolled during active disease. The CDR3 sequence is CASSLQGGPTSTDTQYF. The CDR3 nucleotides are TGCGCCAGCAGCTTGCAAGGGGGCCCCACGTCCACAGATACGCAGTATTTT.